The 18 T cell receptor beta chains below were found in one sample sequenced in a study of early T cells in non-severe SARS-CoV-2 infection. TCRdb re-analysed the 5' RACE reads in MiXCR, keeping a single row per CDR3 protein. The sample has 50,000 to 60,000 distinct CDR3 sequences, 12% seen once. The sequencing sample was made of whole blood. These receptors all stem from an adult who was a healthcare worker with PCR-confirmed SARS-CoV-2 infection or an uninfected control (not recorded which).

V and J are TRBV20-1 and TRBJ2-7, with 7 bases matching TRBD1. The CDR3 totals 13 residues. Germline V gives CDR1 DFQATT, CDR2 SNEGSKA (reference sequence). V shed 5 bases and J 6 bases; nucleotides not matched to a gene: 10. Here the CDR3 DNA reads TGCAGTGCTCGGGGACAGTCAATCGCCGAGCAGTACTTC. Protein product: CSARGQSIAEQYF.

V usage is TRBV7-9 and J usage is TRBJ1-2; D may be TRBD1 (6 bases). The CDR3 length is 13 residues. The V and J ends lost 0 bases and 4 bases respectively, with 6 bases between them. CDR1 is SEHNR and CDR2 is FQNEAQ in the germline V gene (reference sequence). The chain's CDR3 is CASSLAGGYGYTF. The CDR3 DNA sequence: TGTGCCAGCAGCTTAGCAGGGGGCTATGGCTACACCTTC.

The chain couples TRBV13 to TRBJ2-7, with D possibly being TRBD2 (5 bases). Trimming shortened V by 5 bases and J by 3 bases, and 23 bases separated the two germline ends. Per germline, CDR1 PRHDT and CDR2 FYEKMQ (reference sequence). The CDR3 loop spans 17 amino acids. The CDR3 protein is CASSPRRREYQDYEQYF. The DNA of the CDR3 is TGTGCCAGCAGCCCCCGGCGAAGGGAGTATCAGGACTACGAGCAGTACTTC. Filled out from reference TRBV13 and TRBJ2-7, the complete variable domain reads AAGVIQSPRHLIKEKRETATLKCYPIPRHDTVYWYQQGPGQDPQFLISFYEKMQSDKGSIPDRFSAQQFSDYHSELNMSSLELGDSALYFCASSPRRREYQDYEQYFGPGTRLTVT.

CDR3 DNA sequence: TGCGCCAGCAGTTTCGACATTTACAATGAGCAGTTCTTC. It specifies CASSFDIYNEQFF. The rearrangement joins TRBV10-1 to TRBJ2-1, with no clear D. The CDR3 has 13 residues. The germline V gene encodes CDR1 WNHNN and CDR2 SYGVQD (reference sequence). Deletions cut 5 bases from V and 4 bases from J, with 9 bases between.

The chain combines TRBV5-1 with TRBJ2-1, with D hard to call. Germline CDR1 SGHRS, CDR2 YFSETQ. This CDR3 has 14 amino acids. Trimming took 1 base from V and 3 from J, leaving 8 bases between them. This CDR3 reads CASSLQQNYNEQFF. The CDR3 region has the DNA TGCGCCAGCAGCTTGCAACAGAACTACAATGAGCAGTTCTTC.

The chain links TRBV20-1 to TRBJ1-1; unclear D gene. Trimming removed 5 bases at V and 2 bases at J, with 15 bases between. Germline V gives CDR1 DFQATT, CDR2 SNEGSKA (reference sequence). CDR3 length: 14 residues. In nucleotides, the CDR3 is TGCAGTGCTCCAGGAAGGGTGGGCAACACTGAAGCTTTCTTT. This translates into CSAPGRVGNTEAFF.

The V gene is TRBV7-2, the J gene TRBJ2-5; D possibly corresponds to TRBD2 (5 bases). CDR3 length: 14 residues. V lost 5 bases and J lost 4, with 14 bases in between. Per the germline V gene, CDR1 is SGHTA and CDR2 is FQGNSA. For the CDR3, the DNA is TGTGCCAGCAGCCGTAGCGAGTTTGGAGAGACCCAGTACTTC. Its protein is CASSRSEFGETQYF.

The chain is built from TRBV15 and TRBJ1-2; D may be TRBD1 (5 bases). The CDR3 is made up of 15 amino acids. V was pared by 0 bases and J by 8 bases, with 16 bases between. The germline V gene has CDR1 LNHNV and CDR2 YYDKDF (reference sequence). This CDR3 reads CATSRESPGREGYTF. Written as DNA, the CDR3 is TGTGCCACCAGCAGAGAAAGCCCAGGGAGGGAGGGCTACACCTTC.

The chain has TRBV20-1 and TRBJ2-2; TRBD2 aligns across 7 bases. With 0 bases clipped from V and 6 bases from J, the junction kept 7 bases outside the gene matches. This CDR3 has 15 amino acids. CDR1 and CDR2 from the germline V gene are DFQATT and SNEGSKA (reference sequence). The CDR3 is CSARDPGLGAGELFF. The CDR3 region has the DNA TGCAGTGCTAGAGATCCCGGACTAGGTGCCGGGGAGCTGTTTTTT.

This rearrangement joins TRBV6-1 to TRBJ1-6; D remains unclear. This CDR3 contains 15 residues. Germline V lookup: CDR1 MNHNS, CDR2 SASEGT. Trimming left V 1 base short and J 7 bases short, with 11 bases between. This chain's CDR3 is CASSEGTNLNSPLHF. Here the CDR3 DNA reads TGTGCCAGCAGTGAAGGGACTAACCTCAATTCACCCCTCCACTTT.

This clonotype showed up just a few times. CDR3 amino acids: CASSTGLAGDNEQFF. The CDR3 coding sequence is TGTGCCAGCAGCACGGGACTAGCGGGGGACAATGAGCAGTTCTTC. V gene TRBV5-6 combines with J gene TRBJ2-1; the match to TRBD2 covers 14 bases. Germline V gene lookup returns CDR1 SGHDT and CDR2 YYEEEE. The CDR3 has 15 residues. V gave up 4 bases and J gave up 5 bases; unmatched junction bases: 2.

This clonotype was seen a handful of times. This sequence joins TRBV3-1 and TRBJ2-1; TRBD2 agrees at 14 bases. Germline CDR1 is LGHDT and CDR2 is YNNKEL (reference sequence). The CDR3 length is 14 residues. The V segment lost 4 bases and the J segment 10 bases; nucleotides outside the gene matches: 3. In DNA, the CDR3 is TGTGCCAGCAGCCCTCGGACTAGCGGGGGGGAGCAGTTCTTC. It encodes CASSPRTSGGEQFF.

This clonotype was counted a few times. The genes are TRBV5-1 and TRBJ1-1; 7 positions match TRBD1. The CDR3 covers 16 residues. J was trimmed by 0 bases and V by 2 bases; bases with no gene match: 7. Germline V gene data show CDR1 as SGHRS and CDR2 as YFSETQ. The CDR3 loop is CASSFRGQHMNTEAFF. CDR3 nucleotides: TGCGCCAGCAGCTTTAGGGGACAGCACATGAACACTGAAGCTTTCTTT.

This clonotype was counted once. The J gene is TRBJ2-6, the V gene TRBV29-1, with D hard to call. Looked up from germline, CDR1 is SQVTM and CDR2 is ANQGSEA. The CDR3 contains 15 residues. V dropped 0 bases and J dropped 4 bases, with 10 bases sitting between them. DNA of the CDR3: TGCAGCGTTGAAGAGTGGGAAGGAGGGGCCAACGTCCTGACTTTC. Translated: CSVEEWEGGANVLTF.

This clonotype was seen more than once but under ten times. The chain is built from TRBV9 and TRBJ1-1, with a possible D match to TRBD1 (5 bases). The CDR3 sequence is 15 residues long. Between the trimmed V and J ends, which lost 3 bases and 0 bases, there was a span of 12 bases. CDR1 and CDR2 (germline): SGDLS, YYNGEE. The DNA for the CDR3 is TGTGCCAGCAGCGCTTGGGGGGTAATGAACACTGAAGCTTTCTTT. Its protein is CASSAWGVMNTEAFF.

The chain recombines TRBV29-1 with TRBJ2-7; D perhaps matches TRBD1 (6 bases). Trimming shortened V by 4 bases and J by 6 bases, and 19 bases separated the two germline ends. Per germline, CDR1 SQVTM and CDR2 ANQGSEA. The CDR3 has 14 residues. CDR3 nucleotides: TGCAGCGTTGTACGAGGGGGTTTTGAGAGCGAGCAGTACTTC. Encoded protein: CSVVRGGFESEQYF.

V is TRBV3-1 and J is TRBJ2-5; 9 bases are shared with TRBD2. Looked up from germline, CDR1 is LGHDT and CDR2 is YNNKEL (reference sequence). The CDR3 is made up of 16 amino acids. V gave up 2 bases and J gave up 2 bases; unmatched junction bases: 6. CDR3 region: CASSQPAAGGQETQYF. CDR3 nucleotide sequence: TGTGCCAGCAGCCAACCAGCAGCGGGGGGACAAGAGACCCAGTACTTC.

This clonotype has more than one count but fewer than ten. CDR3 loop: CATHREGNTEAFF. The CDR3 DNA sequence: TGTGCCACCCACAGGGAGGGGAACACTGAAGCTTTCTTT. This rearrangement joins TRBV6-5 to TRBJ1-1, with D perhaps TRBD1 (6 bases). Germline-derived CDR1 and CDR2 are MNHEY and SVGAGI. The length of the CDR3 is 13 residues. Trimming took 10 bases from V and 1 from J, leaving 13 bases between them.